This T cell receptor beta chain was observed in a study of blood T cell repertoires in COVID-19 (dated by TCRdb to about 2020). A note on the overall study: Samples from collaborators originated in the United States, Italy and Spain and spanned both the acute and convalescent phases of COVID-19. The prospective study material was composed of cDNA or gDNA derived from T cells, B-cell-depleted T cells, or PBMCs. The dataset comprised deeply sampled blood TCRbeta repertoires from subjects exposed to, actively infected with, or recovered from COVID-19. A freely available public database, intended as a resource for researchers studying the immune response to SARS-CoV-2, is where the repertoires were released. The samples were drawn from the first 160 participants of the ongoing ImmuneRACE study and from 950 to 1,500 subjects provided by 6 global collaborators. Sample metadata almost always included a de-identified subject ID, COVID-19 status, age in years and sex. Where available, HLA class I and class II types were obtained from metadata supplied by the sample provider rather than from assay-based typing. What the authors observed across the whole study: How much clinical and demographic metadata was included differed by source and by participant, and the metadata was provided uncurated.

The collaborating institutions used their own protocols to collect whole blood in K2EDTA tubes. For TCRbeta analysis, collaborators shipped samples in one of three forms: frozen whole blood, isolated PBMCs, or DNA extracted from either of those sample types. The CDR3, cysteine through phenylalanine, is 12 amino acids long. Only the CDR3 portion is preserved as DNA: 36 bases, with reading frame beginning at the first base. V and J are truncated by 7 bases and 6 bases respectively, leaving an intervening sequence of 15 bases. The germline V gene provides CDR1 SQVTM and CDR2 ANQGSEA. TCRbeta CDR3 regions were amplified from genomic DNA by means of the immunoSEQ Assay, a bias-controlled multiplex PCR. The original methods were these. Within the assay, amplification of reference gene primers was used to estimate how many nucleated cells each sample contained. To quantify the absolute abundance of each unique TCRbeta CDR3 rearrangement, sequence reads were collapsed and filtered. For each sample, productive Simpson clonality was calculated by taking the square root of Simpson's diversity index across productive rearrangements. The source is immuneACCESS, and TCRdb retained only in-frame sequences with V and J called. Part of the clones is not carried over; for the studies checked, unresolved V genes explain less than half of this, and the remainder is unexplained. D and trimming were read from the DNA, whereas the V and J calls and clone size are those reported in that table. The sample profile shows about 200,000 clones; under 90% of them were found once. Of the sample, approximately 6.7% falls within the top ten clones.

About this clone itself: Its antigen is unknown. Base quality data are lacking; no much larger clone is found one base away.

The clonotype comes from a middle-aged man with acute or convalescent COVID-19. The material sequenced was peripheral blood. Rearrangement joined TRBV29-1 to TRBJ2-5; the D gene is perhaps TRBD1, on 7 matching bases. The CDR3 protein sequence reads: CSAMTGRKTQYF. In nucleotides, the sequence is TGCAGCGCTATGACAGGGAGGAAGACCCAGTACTTC.